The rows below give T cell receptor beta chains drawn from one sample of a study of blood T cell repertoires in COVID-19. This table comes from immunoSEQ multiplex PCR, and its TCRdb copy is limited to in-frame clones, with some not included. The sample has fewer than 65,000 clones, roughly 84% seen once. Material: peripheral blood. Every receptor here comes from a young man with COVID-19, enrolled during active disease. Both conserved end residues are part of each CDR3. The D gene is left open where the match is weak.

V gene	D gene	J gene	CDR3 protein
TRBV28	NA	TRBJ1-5	CASSHSQGRGNQPQHF
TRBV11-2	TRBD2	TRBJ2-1	CASSTGLAGGDNEQFF
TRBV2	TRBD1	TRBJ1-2	CASSRDSNYGYTF
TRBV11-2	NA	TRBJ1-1	CASSFAEEAFF
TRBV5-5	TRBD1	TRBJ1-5	CASSLTGDPSAQHF
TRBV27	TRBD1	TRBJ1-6	CASSLYTPGQGNSPLHF
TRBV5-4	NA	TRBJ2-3	CASSSSGVRSTDTQYF
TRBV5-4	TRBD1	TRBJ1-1	CASSPEGGQGALNTEAFF
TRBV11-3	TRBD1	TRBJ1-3	CASSAGQGRGNTIYF
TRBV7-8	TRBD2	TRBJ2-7	CASSDGGGYEQYF
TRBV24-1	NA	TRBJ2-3	CATSLPPADTQYF
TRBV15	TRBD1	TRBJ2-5	CATSRKGAETQYF
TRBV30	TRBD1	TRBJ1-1	CAWSVQGTGTGFF
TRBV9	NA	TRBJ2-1	CASSPGDYYNEQFF
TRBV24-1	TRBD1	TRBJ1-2	CATSDSDRGNVYGYTF
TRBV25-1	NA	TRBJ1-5	CASSTLNRENHQPQHF
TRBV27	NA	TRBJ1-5	CASSSTDSNQPQHF
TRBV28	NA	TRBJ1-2	CASSAGYGYTF
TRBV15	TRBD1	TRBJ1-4	CATSPGQGAYNEKLFF
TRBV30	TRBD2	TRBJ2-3	CAWSGLAGTDTQYF
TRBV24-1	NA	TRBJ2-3	CATSDPGQPTDTQYF
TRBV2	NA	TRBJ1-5	CASNLQKQNQPQHF
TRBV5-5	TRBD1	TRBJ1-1	CASSPFGTVGTEAFF
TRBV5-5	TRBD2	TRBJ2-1	CASSFLRRVAGDNNEQFF
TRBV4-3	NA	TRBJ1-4	CASSQDSGTNEKLFF
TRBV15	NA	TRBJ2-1	CATGGSSYNEQFF
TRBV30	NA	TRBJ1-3	CAWGQHSGNTIYF
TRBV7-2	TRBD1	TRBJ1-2	CASSSLDRVNYGYTF
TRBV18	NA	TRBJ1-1	CASSQYNTEAFF
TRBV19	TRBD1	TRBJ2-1	CASRTDRVGNEQFF
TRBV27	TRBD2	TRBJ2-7	CASSLSSGKIYEQYF
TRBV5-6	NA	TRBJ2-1	CASRTQGSEQFF
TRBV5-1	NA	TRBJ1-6	CASRAALSNSPLHF
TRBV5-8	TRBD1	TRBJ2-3	CASSSGQRSTDTQYF
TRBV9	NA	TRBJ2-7	CASSEDSLRGQYF
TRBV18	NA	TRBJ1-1	CASSPRRNTEAFF
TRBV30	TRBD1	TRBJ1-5	CAWSHQGTGQPQHF
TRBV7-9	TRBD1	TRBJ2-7	CASSLAGTGGLHEQYF
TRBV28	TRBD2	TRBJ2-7	CASTPGGGPGEQYF
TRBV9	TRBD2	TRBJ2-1	CASSVGLAGMRSYNEQFF
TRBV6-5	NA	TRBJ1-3	CASIEGITGNTIYF
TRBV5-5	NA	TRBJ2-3	CASSLSGAVVGDTQYF
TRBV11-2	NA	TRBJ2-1	CASSLSSVNEQFF
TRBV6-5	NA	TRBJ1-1	CASSYVGADTEAFF
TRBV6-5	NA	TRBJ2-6	CASMQGSAGANVLTF
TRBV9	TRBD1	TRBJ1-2	CASSVAGGGYTF
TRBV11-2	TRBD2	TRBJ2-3	CASSSGLGALYTQYF
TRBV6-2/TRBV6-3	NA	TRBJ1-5	CASSPGHPGPQHF
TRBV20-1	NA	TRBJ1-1	CSASSWRTNTEAFF
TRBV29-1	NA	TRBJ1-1	CSTRVGRETEAFF
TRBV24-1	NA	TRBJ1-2	CATSDPYYGYTF
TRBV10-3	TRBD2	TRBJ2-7	CASGSSYEQYF
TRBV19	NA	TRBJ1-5	CASSSLRQAVEPQHF
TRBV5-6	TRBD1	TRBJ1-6	CASSLPGQAIYNSPLHF